The 5 T cell receptor beta chains below all came from one sample that was sequenced in a study of identical twins. A single record per CDR3 protein comes from TCRdb applying MiXCR to the 5' RACE reads. Among about 790,000 distinct CDR3 sequences listed, about 20% were seen once. These data were likewise used in another study, on T cells expressing NK-cell markers.

Sequenced: PBMCs. Receptors originate from a woman in her late teens or twenties in good health.

In this sample, this clonotype turned up a few times. This chain uses TRBV7-6 with TRBJ2-1; no firm D call. Trimming left V 0 bases short and J 10 bases short, with 10 bases between. The germline CDR1 and CDR2 sequences are SGHVS and FNYEAQ. The CDR3 totals 13 residues. CDR3 nucleotide sequence: TGTGCCAGCAGCTTAGCGTTGGGTTGGGAGCAGTTCTTC. It encodes CASSLALGWEQFF.

This clonotype has a handful of counts. The J gene is TRBJ2-3, the V gene TRBV7-9, with TRBD2 matching 7 bases. The V segment lost 7 bases and the J segment 3 bases; nucleotides outside the gene matches: 4. The CDR3 is 13 residues long. CDR1 is SEHNR and CDR2 is FQNEAQ in the germline V gene (reference sequence). CDR3 residues: CASTWEGTDTQYF. The DNA for the CDR3 is TGTGCCAGCACCTGGGAGGGGACAGATACGCAGTATTTT.

This clonotype was seen a few times. V usage is TRBV12-5 and J usage is TRBJ1-3, with D perhaps matching TRBD1 (6 bases). Germline CDR1 and CDR2: LGHNT and FRNRAP. The V end lost 2 bases, the J end lost 2 bases, and 10 bases lay between the germline ends. CDR3 length equals 15 residues. The CDR3: CASGLQGFTGNTIYF. The CDR3 DNA sequence: TGTGCTAGTGGTTTGCAGGGGTTTACTGGAAACACCATATATTTT. Filled out from reference TRBV12-5 and TRBJ1-3, the complete variable domain reads DARVTQTPRHKVTEMGQEVTMRCQPILGHNTVFWYRQTMMQGLELLAYFRNRAPLDDSGMPKDRFSAEMPDATLATLKIQPSEPRDSAVYFCASGLQGFTGNTIYFGEGSWLTVV.

In its sample, this clonotype was seen a few times. The rearrangement links TRBV6-1 to TRBJ1-2, with TRBD1 matching 7 bases. Germline V gives CDR1 MNHNS, CDR2 SASEGT. CDR3 size: 17 residues. The ends lost 7 bases at V and 2 bases at J; junction bases unmatched: 16. The CDR3 DNA sequence: TGTGCCAGCACCGACTCTAAGACAGGGAAGACCAACTATGGCTACACCTTC. Protein: CASTDSKTGKTNYGYTF.

The chain combines TRBV15 with TRBJ2-1; D may be TRBD2 (5 bases). This CDR3 region has 14 residues. Trimming stripped 3 bases from V and 5 bases from J, with 11 bases between. Germline lookup yields CDR1 LNHNV and CDR2 YYDKDF (reference sequence). The CDR3 bases are TGTGCCACCAGCAGGCCCTCCGGGGACAATGAGCAGTTCTTC. It yields the protein CATSRPSGDNEQFF.